Detailed here is one TCR beta chain. Its antigen is undetermined. The data were obtained in a study of siplizumab effects on memory and regulatory T cells. Points from the study as a whole: Siplizumab, the agent tested, significantly reduced alloreactive sequences traceable to unstimulated CD4+ memory cells. The study found naive T cells seemingly more diverse than memory cells and seemingly major alloresponse contributors.

TCR templates numbering 90,000 to 100,000 were assayed per sample. Sequencing used immunoSEQ multiplex PCR; TCRdb keeps in-frame clones, though not all of them. The sample records under 100,000 clones, 85% to 95% being singletons. The CDR3 is 14 amino acids. V was trimmed by 6 bases and J by 6 bases, leaving 15 bases between them. The germline V gene encodes CDR1 MNHEY and CDR2 SVGAGI. The sequence came from a human donor in good health. Sequencing was done on a sample of non-Treg CD4+ T cells sorted from blood. This sequence joins TRBV6-5 and TRBJ2-1; D uncertain. Written as DNA, the CDR3 is TGTGCCAGCAGGCGGACCCGGAACTCCAATGAGCAGTTCTTC. Its translation is CASRRTRNSNEQFF.